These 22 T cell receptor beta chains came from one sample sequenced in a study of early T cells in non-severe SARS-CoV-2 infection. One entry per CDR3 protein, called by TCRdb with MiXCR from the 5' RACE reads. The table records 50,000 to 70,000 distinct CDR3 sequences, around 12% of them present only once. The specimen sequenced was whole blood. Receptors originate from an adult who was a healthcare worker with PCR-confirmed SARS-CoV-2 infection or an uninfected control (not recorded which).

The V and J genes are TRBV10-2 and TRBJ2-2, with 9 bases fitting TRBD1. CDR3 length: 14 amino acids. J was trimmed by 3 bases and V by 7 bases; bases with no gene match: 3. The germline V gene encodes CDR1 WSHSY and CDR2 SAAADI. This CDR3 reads CASKGQGDTGELFF. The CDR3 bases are TGCGCCAGCAAGGGACAGGGAGACACCGGGGAGCTGTTTTTT.

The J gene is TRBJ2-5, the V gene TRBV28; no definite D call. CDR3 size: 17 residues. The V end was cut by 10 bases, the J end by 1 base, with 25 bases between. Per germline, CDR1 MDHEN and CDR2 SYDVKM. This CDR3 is CATLDPSPRQAQETQYF. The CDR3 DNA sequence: TGTGCCACCCTGGACCCGAGCCCTCGGCAAGCCCAAGAGACCCAGTACTTC.

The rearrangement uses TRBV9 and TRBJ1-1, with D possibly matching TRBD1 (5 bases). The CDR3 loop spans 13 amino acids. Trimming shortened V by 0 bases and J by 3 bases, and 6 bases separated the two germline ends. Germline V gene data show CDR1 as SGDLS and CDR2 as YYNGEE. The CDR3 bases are TGTGCCAGCAGCGTAGAAGGGGACACTGAAGCTTTCTTT. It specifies CASSVEGDTEAFF. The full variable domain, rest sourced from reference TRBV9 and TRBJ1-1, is DSGVTQTPKHLITATGQRVTLRCSPRSGDLSVYWYQQSLDQGLQFLIQYYNGEERAKGNILERFSAQQFPDLHSELNLSSLELGDSALYFCASSVEGDTEAFFGQGTRLTVV.

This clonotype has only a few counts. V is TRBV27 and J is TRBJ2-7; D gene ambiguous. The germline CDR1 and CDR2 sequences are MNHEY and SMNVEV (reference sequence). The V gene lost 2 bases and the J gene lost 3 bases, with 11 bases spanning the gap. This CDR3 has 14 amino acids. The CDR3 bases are TGTGCCAGCAGTTTAGCATTTCCCTTCTACGAGCAGTACTTC. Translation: CASSLAFPFYEQYF.

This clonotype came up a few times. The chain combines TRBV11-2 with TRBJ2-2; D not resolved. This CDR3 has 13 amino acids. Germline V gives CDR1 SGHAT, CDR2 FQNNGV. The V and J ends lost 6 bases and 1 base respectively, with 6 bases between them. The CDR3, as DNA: TGTGCCAGCAGTTCCCAGAACACCGGGGAGCTGTTTTTT. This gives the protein CASSSQNTGELFF.

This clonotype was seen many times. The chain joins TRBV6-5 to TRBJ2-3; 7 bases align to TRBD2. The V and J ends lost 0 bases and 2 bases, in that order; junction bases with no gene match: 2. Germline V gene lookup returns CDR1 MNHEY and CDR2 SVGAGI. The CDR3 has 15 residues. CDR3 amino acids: CASSYSREFTDTQYF. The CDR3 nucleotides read TGTGCCAGCAGTTACTCGCGGGAGTTCACAGATACGCAGTATTTT.

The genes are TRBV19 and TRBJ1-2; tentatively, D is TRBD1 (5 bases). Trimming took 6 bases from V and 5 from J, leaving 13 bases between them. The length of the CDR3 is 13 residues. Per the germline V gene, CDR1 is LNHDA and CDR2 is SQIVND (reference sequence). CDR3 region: CASSEDNSYGYTF. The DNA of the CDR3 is TGTGCCAGTAGCGAGGACAATTCATATGGCTACACCTTC.

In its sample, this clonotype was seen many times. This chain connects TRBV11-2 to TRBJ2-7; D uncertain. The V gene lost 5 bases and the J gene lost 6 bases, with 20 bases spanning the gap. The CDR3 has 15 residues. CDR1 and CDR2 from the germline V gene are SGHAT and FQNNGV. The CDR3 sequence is CASSPLSLSFSEQYF. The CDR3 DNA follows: TGTGCCAGCAGCCCCTTATCACTATCCTTTTCCGAGCAGTACTTC.

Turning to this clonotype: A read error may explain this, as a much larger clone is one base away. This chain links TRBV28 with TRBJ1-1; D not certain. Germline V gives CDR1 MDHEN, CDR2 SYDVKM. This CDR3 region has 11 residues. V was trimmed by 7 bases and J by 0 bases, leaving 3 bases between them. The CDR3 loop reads CASTMNTEAFF. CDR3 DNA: TGTGCCAGCACGATGAACACTGAAGCTTTCTTT.

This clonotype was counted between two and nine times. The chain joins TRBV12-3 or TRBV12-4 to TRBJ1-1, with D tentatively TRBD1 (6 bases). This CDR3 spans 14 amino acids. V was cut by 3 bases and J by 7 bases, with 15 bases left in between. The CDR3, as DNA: TGTGCCAGCAGTTTTGCAGGGGTTAAAGATGAAGCTTTCTTT. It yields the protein CASSFAGVKDEAFF.

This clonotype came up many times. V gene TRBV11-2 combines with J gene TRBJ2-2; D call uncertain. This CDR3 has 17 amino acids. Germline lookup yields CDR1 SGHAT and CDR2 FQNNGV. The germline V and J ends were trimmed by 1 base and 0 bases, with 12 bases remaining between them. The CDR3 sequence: CASSLGAGSTNTGELFF. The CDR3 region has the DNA TGTGCCAGCAGCTTAGGAGCAGGATCGACGAACACCGGGGAGCTGTTTTTT.

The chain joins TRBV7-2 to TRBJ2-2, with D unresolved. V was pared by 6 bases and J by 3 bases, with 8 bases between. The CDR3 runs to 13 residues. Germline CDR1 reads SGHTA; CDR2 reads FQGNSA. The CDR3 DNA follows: TGTGCCAGCAGTCACAGCTACACCGGGGAGCTGTTTTTT. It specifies CASSHSYTGELFF.

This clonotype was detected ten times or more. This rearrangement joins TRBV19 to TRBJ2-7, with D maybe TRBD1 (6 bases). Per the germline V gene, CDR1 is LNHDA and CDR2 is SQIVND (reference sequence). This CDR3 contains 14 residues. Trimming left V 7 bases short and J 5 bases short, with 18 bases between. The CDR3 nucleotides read TGTGCCAGTACCCCTGGGCAGGGGAACCACGAGCAGTACTTC. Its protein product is CASTPGQGNHEQYF.

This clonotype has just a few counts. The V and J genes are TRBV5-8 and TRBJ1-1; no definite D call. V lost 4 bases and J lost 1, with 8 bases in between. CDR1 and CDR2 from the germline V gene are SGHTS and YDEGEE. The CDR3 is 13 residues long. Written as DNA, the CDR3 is TGTGCCAGCAGCCCTGGCTGGAACACTGAAGCTTTCTTT. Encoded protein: CASSPGWNTEAFF.

The CDR3 DNA reads as TGTGCCAGCTCACCTCAGGGGGATGAGCAGTTCTTC. This encodes CASSPQGDEQFF. The rearrangement uses TRBV18 and TRBJ2-1; 7 nucleotides match TRBD1. Trimming took 3 bases from V and 8 from J; bases not matched to a gene: 1. This CDR3 is 12 amino acids long. Per germline, CDR1 KGHSH and CDR2 LQKENI.

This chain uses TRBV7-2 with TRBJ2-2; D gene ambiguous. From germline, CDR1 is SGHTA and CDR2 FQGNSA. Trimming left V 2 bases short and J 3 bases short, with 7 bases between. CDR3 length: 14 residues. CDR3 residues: CASSLQVDTGELFF. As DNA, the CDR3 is TGTGCCAGCAGCTTACAGGTTGACACCGGGGAGCTGTTTTTT. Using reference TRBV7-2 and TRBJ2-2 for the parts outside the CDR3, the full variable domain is GAGVSQSPSNKVTEKGKDVELRCDPISGHTALYWYRQSLGQGLEFLIYFQGNSAPDKSGLPSDRFSAERTGGSVSTLTIQRTQQEDSAVYLCASSLQVDTGELFFGEGSRLTVL.

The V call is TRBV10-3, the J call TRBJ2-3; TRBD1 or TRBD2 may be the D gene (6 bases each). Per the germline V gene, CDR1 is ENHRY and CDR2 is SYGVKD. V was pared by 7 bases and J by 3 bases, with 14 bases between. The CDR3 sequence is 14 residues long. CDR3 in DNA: TGTGCCATCACCAGCGGAGGGGGAACAGATACGCAGTATTTT. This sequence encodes CAITSGGGTDTQYF.

The CDR3, as DNA: TGCAGCGTTGGTGGGGGACCCAGCACAGATACGCAGTATTTT. Translation: CSVGGGPSTDTQYF. The rearrangement links TRBV29-1 to TRBJ2-3; D may correspond to TRBD1 or TRBD2 (5 bases each). The CDR3 spans 14 residues. Trimming removed 4 bases from V and 0 bases from J, with 11 bases in between. Per germline, CDR1 SQVTM and CDR2 ANQGSEA.

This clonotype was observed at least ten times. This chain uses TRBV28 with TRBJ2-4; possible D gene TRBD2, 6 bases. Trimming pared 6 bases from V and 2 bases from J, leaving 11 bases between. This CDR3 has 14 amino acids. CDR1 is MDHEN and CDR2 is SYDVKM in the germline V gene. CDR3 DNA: TGTGCCAGCAGCGGAAGCGGGTCCAAAAACATTCAGTACTTC. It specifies CASSGSGSKNIQYF.

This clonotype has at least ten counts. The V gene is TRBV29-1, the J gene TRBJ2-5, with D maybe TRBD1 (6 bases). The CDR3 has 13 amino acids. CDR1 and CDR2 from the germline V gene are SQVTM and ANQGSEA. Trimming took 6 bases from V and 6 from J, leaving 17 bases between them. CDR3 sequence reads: CSVSLTGTKTQYF. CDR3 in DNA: TGCAGCGTCTCTCTTACAGGGACGAAGACCCAGTACTTC.

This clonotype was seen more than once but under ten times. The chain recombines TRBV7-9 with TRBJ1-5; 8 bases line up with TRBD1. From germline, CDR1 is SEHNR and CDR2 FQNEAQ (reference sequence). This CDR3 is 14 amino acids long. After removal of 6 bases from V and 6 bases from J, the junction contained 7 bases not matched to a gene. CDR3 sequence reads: CASSYSTGGQPQHF. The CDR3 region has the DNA TGTGCCAGCAGTTATTCTACAGGGGGTCAGCCCCAGCATTTT.

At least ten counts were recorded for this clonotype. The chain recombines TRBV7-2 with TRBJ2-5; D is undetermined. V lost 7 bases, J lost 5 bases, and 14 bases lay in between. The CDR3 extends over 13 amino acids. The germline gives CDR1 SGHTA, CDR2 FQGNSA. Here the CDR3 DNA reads TGTGCCAGCACCCCTCCGTCTATGGAGACCCAGTACTTC. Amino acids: CASTPPSMETQYF.